The present T cell receptor (beta chain) was sequenced within a study of blood T cell repertoires in COVID-19 (dated by TCRdb to 2020 to 2021). About the study as a whole: The collaborator samples originated in the United States, Italy and Spain and spanned the acute and convalescent phases of COVID-19. The prospective study material was composed of cDNA or gDNA derived from T cells, B-cell-depleted T cells, or PBMCs. Subjects who had been exposed to COVID-19, were actively infected with it, or had recovered from it provided the deeply sampled blood TCRbeta repertoires that made up the dataset. The repertoires were made available in a free public database intended to serve as a resource for research on the immune response to SARS-CoV-2. Samples were obtained from the ongoing ImmuneRACE study (first 160 participants) and from some 1,200 subjects provided by 6 global collaborators. A de-identified subject ID, COVID-19 status, age in years and sex were almost always included in the sample metadata. Where available, HLA class I and class II types were obtained from metadata supplied by the sample provider rather than from assay-based typing.

The paper as a whole reports these results and caveats: The amount of clinical and demographic metadata varied by source and participant and was provided uncurated.

TCRbeta CDR3 regions were amplified from genomic DNA by means of the immunoSEQ Assay, a bias-controlled multiplex PCR. Per the original workflow: Nucleated cell counts per sample were estimated from amplification of reference gene primers within the assay. Sequence reads were collapsed and filtered to measure the absolute abundance of every unique TCRbeta CDR3 rearrangement. Productive Simpson clonality was computed per sample as the square root of Simpson's diversity index over productive rearrangements. This is the immuneACCESS table as TCRdb keeps it, with only in-frame sequences that have V and J called. A part of the clones is gone; compared with another copy, unresolved V genes explain less than half, and the rest is unexplained. V, J and clone size were drawn from that table, and D and trimming were deduced from the DNA. The sample table shows some 500,000 clones, and 85% to 90% are seen once. Jointly, the top ten make up less than 9.5% of the sample.

The CDR3 measures 15 amino acids from cysteine to phenylalanine. Only the CDR3 portion is preserved as DNA: 45 bases, with reading frame beginning at the first base. V and J are truncated by 0 bases and 3 bases respectively, leaving an intervening sequence of 11 bases. CDR1 and CDR2 (MGHRA, YSYEKL) derive from the germline V gene. One collaborating source in Seattle enrolled patients during active infection and followed them longitudinally through the course of disease. Collaborating institutions collected whole blood in K2EDTA tubes following their own protocols. For TCRbeta analysis, collaborators shipped samples as frozen whole blood, isolated PBMCs, or DNA extracted from either of those sample types. Points on this clone: Its antigen is unknown. No per-base quality is available; no much larger clone lies one base away.

The chain is assembled from TRBV4-1 and TRBJ1-2, with the D gene not clear enough to name. The sequence was collected from a woman between 45 and 65 years old with COVID-19, enrolled during active disease. The sequencing sample was made of peripheral blood. The CDR3 protein sequence reads: CASSQDADGDYGYTF. Read as DNA, the sequence is TGCGCCAGCAGCCAAGATGCAGATGGAGACTATGGCTACACCTTC.